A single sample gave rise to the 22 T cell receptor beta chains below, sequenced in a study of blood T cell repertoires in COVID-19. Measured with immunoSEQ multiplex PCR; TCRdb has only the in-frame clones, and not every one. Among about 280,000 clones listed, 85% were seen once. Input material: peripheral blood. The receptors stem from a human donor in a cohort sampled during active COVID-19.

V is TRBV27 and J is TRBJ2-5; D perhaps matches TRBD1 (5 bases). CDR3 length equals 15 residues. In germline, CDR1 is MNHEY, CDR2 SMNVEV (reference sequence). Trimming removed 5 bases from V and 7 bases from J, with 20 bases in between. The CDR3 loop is CASSPRRTKTSTQYF. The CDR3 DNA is TGTGCCAGCAGTCCCCGTCGGACAAAAACCTCGACCCAGTACTTC.

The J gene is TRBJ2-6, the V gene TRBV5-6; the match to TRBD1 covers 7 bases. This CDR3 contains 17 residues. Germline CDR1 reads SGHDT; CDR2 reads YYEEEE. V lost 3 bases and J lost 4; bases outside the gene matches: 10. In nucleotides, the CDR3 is TGTGCCAGCAGCTCTTGGTTGACAGGGTCCGGGGCCAACGTCCTGACTTTC. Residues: CASSSWLTGSGANVLTF.

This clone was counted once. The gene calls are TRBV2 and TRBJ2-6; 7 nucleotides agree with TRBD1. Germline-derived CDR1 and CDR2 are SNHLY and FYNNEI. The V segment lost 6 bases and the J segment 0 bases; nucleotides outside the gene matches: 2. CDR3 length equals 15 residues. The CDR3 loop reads CASRTGFSGANVLTF. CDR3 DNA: TGTGCCAGCAGGACAGGGTTCTCTGGGGCCAACGTCCTGACTTTC.

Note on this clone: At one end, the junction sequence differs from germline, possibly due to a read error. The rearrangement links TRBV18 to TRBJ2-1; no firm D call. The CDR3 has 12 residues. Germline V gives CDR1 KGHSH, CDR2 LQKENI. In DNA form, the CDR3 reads TGTGCCAGCTCACCGGCTCTGCAGGTGGTGATCTTC. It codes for CASSPALQVVIF.

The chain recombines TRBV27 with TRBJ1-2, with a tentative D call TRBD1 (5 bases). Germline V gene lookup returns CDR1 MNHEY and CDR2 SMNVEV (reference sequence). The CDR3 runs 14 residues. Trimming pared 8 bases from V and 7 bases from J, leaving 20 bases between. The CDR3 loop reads CASGRSGRLGGYTF. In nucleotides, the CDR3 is TGTGCCAGCGGGAGGTCAGGGCGTTTGGGTGGCTACACCTTC.

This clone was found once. The CDR3 loop is CASSLALAGAGELFF. In nucleotides, the CDR3 is TGTGCCAGCAGCTTAGCCCTAGCGGGAGCCGGGGAGCTGTTTTTT. This chain uses TRBV7-2 with TRBJ2-2; TRBD2 agrees at 10 bases. In germline, CDR1 is SGHTA, CDR2 FQGNSA. V shed 0 bases and J 6 bases; nucleotides not matched to a gene: 1. There are 15 residues in the CDR3.

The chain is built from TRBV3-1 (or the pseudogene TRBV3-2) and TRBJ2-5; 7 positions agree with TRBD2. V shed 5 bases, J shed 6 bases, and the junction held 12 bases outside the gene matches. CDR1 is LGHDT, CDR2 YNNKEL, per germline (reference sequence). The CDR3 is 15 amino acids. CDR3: CASSGTRQGGKTQYF. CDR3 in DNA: TGTGCCAGCAGCGGAACGAGGCAGGGAGGGAAGACCCAGTACTTC.

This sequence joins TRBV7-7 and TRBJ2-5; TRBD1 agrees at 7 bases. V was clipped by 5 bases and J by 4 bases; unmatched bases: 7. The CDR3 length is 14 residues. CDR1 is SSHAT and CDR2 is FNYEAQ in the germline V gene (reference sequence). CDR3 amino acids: CASSQTGVGETQYF. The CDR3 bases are TGTGCCAGCAGCCAAACAGGGGTGGGAGAGACCCAGTACTTC.

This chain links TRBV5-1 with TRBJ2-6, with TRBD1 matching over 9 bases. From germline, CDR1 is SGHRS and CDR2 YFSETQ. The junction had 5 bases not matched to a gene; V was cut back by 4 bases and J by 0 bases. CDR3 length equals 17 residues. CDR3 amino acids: CASSTDRGYSGANVLTF. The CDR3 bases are TGCGCCAGCAGCACGGACAGGGGTTACTCTGGGGCCAACGTCCTGACTTTC. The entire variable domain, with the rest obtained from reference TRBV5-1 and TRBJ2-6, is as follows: KAGVTQTPRYLIKTRGQQVTLSCSPISGHRSVSWYQQTPGQGLQFLFEYFSETQRNKGNFPGRFSGRQFSNSRSEMNVSTLELGDSALYLCASSTDRGYSGANVLTFGAGSRLTVL.

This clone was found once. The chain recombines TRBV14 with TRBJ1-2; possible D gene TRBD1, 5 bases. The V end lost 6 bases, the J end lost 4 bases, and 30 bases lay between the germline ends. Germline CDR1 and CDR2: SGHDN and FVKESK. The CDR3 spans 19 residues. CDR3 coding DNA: TGTGCCAGCAGACAGAAACAGGATTCCCTTTTCGGCCGCGCCTATGGCTACACCTTC. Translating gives CASRQKQDSLFGRAYGYTF.

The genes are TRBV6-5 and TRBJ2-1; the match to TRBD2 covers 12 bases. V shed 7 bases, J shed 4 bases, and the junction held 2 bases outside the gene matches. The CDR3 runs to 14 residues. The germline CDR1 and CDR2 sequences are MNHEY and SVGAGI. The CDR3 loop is CASKLAGGYNEQFF. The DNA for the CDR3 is TGTGCCAGCAAACTAGCGGGAGGTTACAATGAGCAGTTCTTC.

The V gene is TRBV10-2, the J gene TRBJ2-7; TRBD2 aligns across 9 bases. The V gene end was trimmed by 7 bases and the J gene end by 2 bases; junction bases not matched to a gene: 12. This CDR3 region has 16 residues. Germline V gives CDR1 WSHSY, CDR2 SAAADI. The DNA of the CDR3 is TGCGCCAGCACCCGACGCTCGGGACTAGCCACCTACGAGCAGTACTTC. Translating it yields CASTRRSGLATYEQYF.

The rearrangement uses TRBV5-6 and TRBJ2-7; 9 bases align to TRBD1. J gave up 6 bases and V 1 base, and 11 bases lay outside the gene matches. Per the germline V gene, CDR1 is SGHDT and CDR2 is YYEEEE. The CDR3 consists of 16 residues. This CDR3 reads CASSLLSGQGPSEQYF. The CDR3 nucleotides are TGTGCCAGCAGCTTGCTTTCTGGACAGGGGCCCTCCGAGCAGTACTTC.

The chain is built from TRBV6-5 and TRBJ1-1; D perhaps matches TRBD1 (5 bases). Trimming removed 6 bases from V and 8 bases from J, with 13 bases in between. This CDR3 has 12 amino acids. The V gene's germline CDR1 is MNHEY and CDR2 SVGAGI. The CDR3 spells CASRDRDREAFF. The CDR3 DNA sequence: TGTGCCAGCAGGGACCGTGACAGAGAAGCTTTCTTT.

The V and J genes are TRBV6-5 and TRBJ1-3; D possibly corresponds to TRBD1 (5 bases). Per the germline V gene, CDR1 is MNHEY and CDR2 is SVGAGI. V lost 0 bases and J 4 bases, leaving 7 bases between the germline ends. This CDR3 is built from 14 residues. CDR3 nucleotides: TGTGCCAGCAGTTACTCGGGGCAGGGAAACACCATATATTTT. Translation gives CASSYSGQGNTIYF.

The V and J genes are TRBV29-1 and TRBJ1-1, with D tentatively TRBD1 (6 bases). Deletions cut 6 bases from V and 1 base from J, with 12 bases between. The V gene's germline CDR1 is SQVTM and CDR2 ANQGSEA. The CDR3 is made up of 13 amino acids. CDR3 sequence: CSVAQTGNTEAFF. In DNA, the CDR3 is TGCAGCGTAGCCCAGACAGGGAACACTGAAGCTTTCTTT.

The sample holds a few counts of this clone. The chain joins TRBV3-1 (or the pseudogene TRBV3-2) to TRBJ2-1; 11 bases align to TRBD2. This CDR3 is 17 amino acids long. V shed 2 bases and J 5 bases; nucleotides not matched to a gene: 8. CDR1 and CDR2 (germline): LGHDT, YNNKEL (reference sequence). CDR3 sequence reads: CASSQPLTSGIHNEQFF. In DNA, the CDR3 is TGTGCCAGCAGCCAACCCCTGACTAGCGGGATCCACAATGAGCAGTTCTTC.

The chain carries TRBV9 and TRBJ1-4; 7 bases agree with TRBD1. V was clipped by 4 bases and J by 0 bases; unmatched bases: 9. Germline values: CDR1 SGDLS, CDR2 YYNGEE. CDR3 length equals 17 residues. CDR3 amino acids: CASSRTGNSATNEKLFF. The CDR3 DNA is TGTGCCAGCAGCCGGACAGGAAACTCTGCAACTAATGAAAAACTGTTTTTT.

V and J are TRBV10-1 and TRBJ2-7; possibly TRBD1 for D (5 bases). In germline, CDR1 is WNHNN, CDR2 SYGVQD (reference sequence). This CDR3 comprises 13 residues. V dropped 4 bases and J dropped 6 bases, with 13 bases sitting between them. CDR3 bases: TGCGCCAGCAGTGGACAGCCCGATTCCGAGCAGTACTTC. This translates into CASSGQPDSEQYF.

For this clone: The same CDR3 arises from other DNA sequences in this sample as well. The CDR3 DNA is TGTGCCAGCAGCCAAGGAGGCGGGAGAGAGACCCAGTACTTC. Translating gives CASSQGGGRETQYF. The chain employs TRBV3-1 (or the pseudogene TRBV3-2) and TRBJ2-5; 7 bases align to TRBD2. V was clipped by 1 base and J by 4 bases; unmatched bases: 3. In germline, CDR1 is LGHDT, CDR2 YNNKEL (reference sequence). This CDR3 is built from 14 residues.

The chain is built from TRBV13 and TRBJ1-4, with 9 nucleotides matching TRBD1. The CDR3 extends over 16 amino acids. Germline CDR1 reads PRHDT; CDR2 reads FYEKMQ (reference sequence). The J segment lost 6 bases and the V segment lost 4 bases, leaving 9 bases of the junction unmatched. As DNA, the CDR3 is TGTGCCAGCAGCTCCCAAGGGACAGGGTCAGATGAAAAACTGTTTTTT. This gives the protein CASSSQGTGSDEKLFF.

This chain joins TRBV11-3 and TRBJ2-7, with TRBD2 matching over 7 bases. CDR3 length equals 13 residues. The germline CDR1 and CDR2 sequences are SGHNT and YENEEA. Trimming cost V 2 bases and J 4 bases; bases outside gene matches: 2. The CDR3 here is CASSLTGGYEQYF. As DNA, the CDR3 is TGTGCCAGCAGCTTAACGGGAGGTTACGAGCAGTACTTC. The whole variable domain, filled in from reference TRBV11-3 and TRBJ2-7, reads EAGVVQSPRYKIIEKKQPVAFWCNPISGHNTLYWYLQNLGQGPELLIRYENEEAVDDSQLPKDRFSAERLKGVDSTLKIQPAELGDSAVYLCASSLTGGYEQYFGPGTRLTVT.